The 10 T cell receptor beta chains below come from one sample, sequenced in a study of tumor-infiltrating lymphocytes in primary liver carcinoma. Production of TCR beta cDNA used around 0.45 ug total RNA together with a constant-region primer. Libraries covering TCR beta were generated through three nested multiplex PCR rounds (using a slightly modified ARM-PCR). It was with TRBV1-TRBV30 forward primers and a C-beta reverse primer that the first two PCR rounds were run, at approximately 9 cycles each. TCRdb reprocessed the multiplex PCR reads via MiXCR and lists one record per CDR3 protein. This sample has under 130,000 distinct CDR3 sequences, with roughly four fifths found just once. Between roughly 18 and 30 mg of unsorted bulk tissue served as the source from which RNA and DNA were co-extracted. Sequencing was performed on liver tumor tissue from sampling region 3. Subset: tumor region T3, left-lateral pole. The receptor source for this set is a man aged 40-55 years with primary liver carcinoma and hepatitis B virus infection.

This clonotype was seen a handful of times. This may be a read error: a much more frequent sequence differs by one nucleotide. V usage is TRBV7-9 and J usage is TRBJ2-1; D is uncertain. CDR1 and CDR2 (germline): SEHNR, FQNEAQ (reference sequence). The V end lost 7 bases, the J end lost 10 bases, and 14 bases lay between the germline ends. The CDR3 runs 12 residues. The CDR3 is CASNSSSQEQFF. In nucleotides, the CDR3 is TGTGCCAGCAACTCCTCTAGTCAGGAGCAGTTCTTC.

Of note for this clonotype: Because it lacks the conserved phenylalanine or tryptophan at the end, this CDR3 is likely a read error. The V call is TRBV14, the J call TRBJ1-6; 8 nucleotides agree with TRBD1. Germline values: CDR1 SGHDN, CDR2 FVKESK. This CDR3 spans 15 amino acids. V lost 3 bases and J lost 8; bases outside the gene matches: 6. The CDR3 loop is CASSHRQGQDSPLHL. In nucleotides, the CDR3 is TGTGCCAGCAGCCACAGACAGGGGCAGGATTCACCCCTCCACCTT.

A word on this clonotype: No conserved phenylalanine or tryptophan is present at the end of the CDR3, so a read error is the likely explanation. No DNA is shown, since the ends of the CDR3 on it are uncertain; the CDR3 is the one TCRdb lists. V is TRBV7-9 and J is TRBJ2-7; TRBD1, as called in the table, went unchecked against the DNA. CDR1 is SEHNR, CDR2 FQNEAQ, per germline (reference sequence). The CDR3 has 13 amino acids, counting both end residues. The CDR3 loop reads CAALGTPSYEQYS.

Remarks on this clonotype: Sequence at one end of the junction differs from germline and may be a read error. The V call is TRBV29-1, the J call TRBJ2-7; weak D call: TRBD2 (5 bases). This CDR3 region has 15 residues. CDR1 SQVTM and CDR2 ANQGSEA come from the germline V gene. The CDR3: CSVEDPGVSSYELYF. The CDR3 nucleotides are TGTAGCGTTGAAGATCCAGGAGTGAGCTCCTACGAGCTGTACTTC.

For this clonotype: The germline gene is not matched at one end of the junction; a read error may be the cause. CDR3 coding DNA: TGCTCCAGCAGCCAAGATCTCCAAGGACAGGGGTCGTCCTATAATTCACCCATCCACTTT. It yields the protein CSSSQDLQGQGSSYNSPIHF. The rearrangement links TRBV4-3 to TRBJ1-6, with 9 nucleotides matching TRBD1. CDR1 and CDR2 (germline): LGHNA, YSLEER. The CDR3 runs to 20 residues.

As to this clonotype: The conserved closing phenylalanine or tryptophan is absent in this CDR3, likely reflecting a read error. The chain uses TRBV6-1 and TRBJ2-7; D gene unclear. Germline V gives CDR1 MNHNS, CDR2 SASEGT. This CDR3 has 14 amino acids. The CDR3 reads CSSSLGSGPYEQYL. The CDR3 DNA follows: TGTTCCAGCAGTCTTGGCTCCGGTCCCTACGAGCAGTACCTC.

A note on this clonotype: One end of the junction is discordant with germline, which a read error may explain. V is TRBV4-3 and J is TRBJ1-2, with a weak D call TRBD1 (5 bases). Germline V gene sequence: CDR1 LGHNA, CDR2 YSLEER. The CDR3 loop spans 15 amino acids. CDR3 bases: TGCACCAGCAACCAGAGTCCCGGGGGATCCTATGCCTACACCTTC. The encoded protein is CTSNQSPGGSYAYTF.

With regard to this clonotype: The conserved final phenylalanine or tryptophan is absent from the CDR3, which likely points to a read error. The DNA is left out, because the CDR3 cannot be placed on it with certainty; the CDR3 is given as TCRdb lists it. The CDR3 here is CVSSRQRNTEALS. The rearrangement uses TRBV7-8 and TRBJ1-1. Germline V gives CDR1 SGHVS, CDR2 FQNEAQ. Counting both end residues, the CDR3 totals 13 amino acids.

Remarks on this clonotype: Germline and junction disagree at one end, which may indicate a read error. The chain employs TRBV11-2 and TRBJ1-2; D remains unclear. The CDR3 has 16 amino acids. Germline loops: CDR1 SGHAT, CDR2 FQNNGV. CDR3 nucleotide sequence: TGTGCTAGCAGCTTAGATTCGGTAGCCTATACTCGAGGCTACACTTTC. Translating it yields CASSLDSVAYTRGYTF.

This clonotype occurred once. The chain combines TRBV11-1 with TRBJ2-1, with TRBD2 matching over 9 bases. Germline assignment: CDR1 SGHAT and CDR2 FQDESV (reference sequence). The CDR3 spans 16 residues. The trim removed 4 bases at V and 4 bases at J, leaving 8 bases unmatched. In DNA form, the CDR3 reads TGTGCCAGCAGCTCCATAGCGGGAGCGTGTTACAATGAGCAGTTCTTC. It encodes CASSSIAGACYNEQFF.